This TCR beta chain was retrieved from a study of T cell repertoires in cytomegalovirus infection. Overall study context: Based on public TCR beta signatures, there were indications of CMV infection and of a matching HLA type. General study results and limits: HLA-C-restricted CMV clonotypes gave the most frequent clonotype in two of eight donors. The study identified carriers of CMV plus the relevant HLA from cumulative public TCR beta family frequency.

This clonotype was found many times. The antigen remains undetermined. Each CDR3 protein is one row after TCRdb ran MiXCR on the reads. The repertoire includes some 130,000 distinct CDR3 sequences, 8% to 9% of them detected once, and over 9% sits in the top ten. The CDR3 consists of 16 residues. Between the trimmed V and J ends, which lost 0 bases and 5 bases, there was a span of 17 bases. Per the germline V gene, CDR1 is SGHTA and CDR2 is FQGNSA. The sequencing input was PBMCs. This TCR came from a human donor in good health (CMV status not recorded). Some clones in this sample may be carry-over from other donors' samples. The gene calls are TRBV7-2 and TRBJ2-7; D assignment may be TRBD1 or TRBD2 (5 bases each). The CDR3 spells CASSLAMMGPSHEQYF. DNA of the CDR3: TGTGCCAGCAGCTTAGCGATGATGGGACCCAGTCACGAGCAGTACTTC.